Listed below are T cell receptor beta chains from one sample, sequenced in a study of shared clonotypes between healthy human individuals. TCRdb's table, derived via immunoSEQ multiplex PCR, lists solely in-frame clones and lacks some. The table records hundreds of thousands of clones, 96% of them present only once. The sequencing sample was made of naive CD8+ T cells sorted from blood. The receptors were gathered from a woman aged 30 to 39 in good health. Both conserved end residues are part of each CDR3. The D gene is left open where the match is weak. A clone size is listed for some rows: how often the clone was seen (once, few, many), or a class if it is expanded.

d_call: NA; clone_size: NA; j_call: TRBJ2-7; v_call: TRBV2; cdr3_nt: TGTGCCAGCAGTGTTATCCCCAGATCGGACACATCCTACGAGCAGTACTTC; cdr3_aa: CASSVIPRSDTSYEQYF
d_call: NA; clone_size: NA; j_call: TRBJ2-1; v_call: TRBV6-1; cdr3_nt: TGTGCCAGCAGTGCCGGCTCGGGCGGGACATACAATGAGCAGTTCTTC; cdr3_aa: CASSAGSGGTYNEQFF
d_call: NA; clone_size: NA; j_call: TRBJ1-1; v_call: TRBV30; cdr3_nt: TGTGCCTGGAGTGTCAGTGGGGGCACTGAAGCTTTCTTT; cdr3_aa: CAWSVSGGTEAFF
d_call: NA; clone_size: NA; j_call: TRBJ2-7; v_call: TRBV5-5; cdr3_nt: TGTGCCAGCAGCTTCCGTGCTGAGTACGAGCAGTACTTC; cdr3_aa: CASSFRAEYEQYF
d_call: NA; clone_size: once; j_call: TRBJ2-5; v_call: TRBV29-1; cdr3_nt: TGCAGCGTTGCTAATCAGGGCGCAGGGACCCAGTACTTC; cdr3_aa: CSVANQGAGTQYF
d_call: NA; clone_size: NA; j_call: TRBJ2-5; v_call: TRBV12-5; cdr3_nt: TGTGCTAGTGGGGATGGGCGGCCCGAGACCCAGTACTTC; cdr3_aa: CASGDGRPETQYF
d_call: NA; clone_size: NA; j_call: TRBJ2-2; v_call: TRBV19; cdr3_nt: TGTGCCAGTAGTATTGAGGGACTGAACACCGGGGAGCTGTTTTTT; cdr3_aa: CASSIEGLNTGELFF
d_call: NA; clone_size: once; j_call: TRBJ2-7; v_call: TRBV27; cdr3_nt: TGTGCCGGCAGTCCCCGCCCCGACTCCTACGAGCAGTACTTC; cdr3_aa: CAGSPRPDSYEQYF
d_call: NA; clone_size: NA; j_call: TRBJ2-5; v_call: TRBV7-6; cdr3_nt: TGTGCCAGCAGCGTCGGACACGGAACCGACACCCAGTACTTC; cdr3_aa: CASSVGHGTDTQYF
d_call: TRBD1; clone_size: NA; j_call: TRBJ1-5; v_call: TRBV5-6; cdr3_nt: TGTGCCAGCAGCTTGGCGCGACAGGGAGGCTGGCCCCAGCATTTT; cdr3_aa: CASSLARQGGWPQHF
d_call: TRBD1; clone_size: NA; j_call: TRBJ2-1; v_call: TRBV6-1; cdr3_nt: TGTGCCAGCAGTGAACCCTTGGGACAGTCCTACAATGAGCAGTTCTTC; cdr3_aa: CASSEPLGQSYNEQFF
d_call: NA; clone_size: NA; j_call: TRBJ1-4; v_call: TRBV5-6; cdr3_nt: TGTGCCAGCAGCCCCGGCCGGGGCGGATACAATGAAAAACTGTTTTTT; cdr3_aa: CASSPGRGGYNEKLFF
d_call: NA; clone_size: NA; j_call: TRBJ1-5; v_call: TRBV9; cdr3_nt: TGTGCCAGCAGCGCCACCGACAGCAATCAGCCCCAGCATTTT; cdr3_aa: CASSATDSNQPQHF
d_call: TRBD2; clone_size: once; j_call: TRBJ2-7; v_call: TRBV5-1; cdr3_nt: TGCGCCAGCACGTCTAGCGGAAGCCACGAGCAGTACTTC; cdr3_aa: CASTSSGSHEQYF
d_call: NA; clone_size: NA; j_call: TRBJ2-7; v_call: TRBV7-6; cdr3_nt: TGTGCCAGCAGCTTGGAGGGGGCAGCGTACGAGCAGTACTTC; cdr3_aa: CASSLEGAAYEQYF
d_call: NA; clone_size: NA; j_call: TRBJ1-1; v_call: TRBV5-1; cdr3_nt: TGCGCCAGCAGCGGGGACTACGAGAACACTGAAGCTTTCTTT; cdr3_aa: CASSGDYENTEAFF
d_call: NA; clone_size: NA; j_call: TRBJ2-1; v_call: TRBV28; cdr3_nt: TGTGCCAGCAGTCTACCGATGATATACAGCAATGAGCAGTTCTTC; cdr3_aa: CASSLPMIYSNEQFF
d_call: NA; clone_size: NA; j_call: TRBJ1-2; v_call: TRBV4-1; cdr3_nt: TGCGCCAGCAGCCAAGAAGGAGGATTTGGGAAAGGCTACACCTTC; cdr3_aa: CASSQEGGFGKGYTF
d_call: NA; clone_size: NA; j_call: TRBJ2-1; v_call: TRBV28; cdr3_nt: TGTGCCAGCAGTTTATTCGCCTACAATGAGCAGTTCTTC; cdr3_aa: CASSLFAYNEQFF
d_call: NA; clone_size: NA; j_call: TRBJ2-2; v_call: TRBV28; cdr3_nt: TGTGCCAGCCTCCCAACCGACAACACCGGGGAGCTGTTTTTT; cdr3_aa: CASLPTDNTGELFF
d_call: NA; clone_size: NA; j_call: TRBJ2-5; v_call: TRBV19; cdr3_nt: TGTGCCAGTAGTATAGACAGGTCGGGACGTGAGGAGACCCAGTACTTC; cdr3_aa: CASSIDRSGREETQYF
d_call: TRBD2; clone_size: NA; j_call: TRBJ2-1; v_call: TRBV28; cdr3_nt: TGTGCCAGCAGCCCCGGGGCCGGGACTAGTCTCAATGAGCAGTTCTTC; cdr3_aa: CASSPGAGTSLNEQFF
d_call: TRBD2; clone_size: NA; j_call: TRBJ2-3; v_call: TRBV19; cdr3_nt: TGTGCCAGTAGCAAGGGGGTAGCGGGGCCCCAAGGGGATACGCAGTATTTT; cdr3_aa: CASSKGVAGPQGDTQYF
d_call: NA; clone_size: NA; j_call: TRBJ2-7; v_call: TRBV9; cdr3_nt: TGTGCCAGCAGCGTAGTGCCCTCGTGGGAGCAGTACTTC; cdr3_aa: CASSVVPSWEQYF
d_call: TRBD2; clone_size: NA; j_call: TRBJ2-1; v_call: TRBV27; cdr3_nt: TGTGCCAGCAGTTTACCGGGACTAGCGGGCTACAATGAGCAGTTCTTC; cdr3_aa: CASSLPGLAGYNEQFF
d_call: NA; clone_size: NA; j_call: TRBJ1-5; v_call: TRBV2; cdr3_nt: TGTGCCAGCAGTGTCGAGGTTAGCAATCAGCCCCAGCATTTT; cdr3_aa: CASSVEVSNQPQHF
d_call: TRBD1; clone_size: NA; j_call: TRBJ1-2; v_call: TRBV7-9; cdr3_nt: TGTGCCAGCAGCCCCGCAAAGGGACAGGGGGCTTTTGGCTACACCTTC; cdr3_aa: CASSPAKGQGAFGYTF
d_call: TRBD1; clone_size: NA; j_call: TRBJ1-1; v_call: TRBV2; cdr3_nt: TGTGCCAGCACGGGGCGGACAGGGGGAGTTAAAGCTTTCTTT; cdr3_aa: CASTGRTGGVKAFF
d_call: NA; clone_size: NA; j_call: TRBJ2-3; v_call: TRBV5-1; cdr3_nt: TGCGCCAGCAGCTTCTCGGGAGCGACCACAGATACGCAGTATTTT; cdr3_aa: CASSFSGATTDTQYF
d_call: NA; clone_size: NA; j_call: TRBJ1-2; v_call: TRBV28; cdr3_nt: TGTGCCAGCAGCCCGGGGGAATTTGATGGCTACACCTTC; cdr3_aa: CASSPGEFDGYTF
d_call: TRBD2; clone_size: NA; j_call: TRBJ2-1; v_call: TRBV11-2; cdr3_nt: TGTGCCAGCAGCTCCCTAGCGGATCCGTACAATGAGCAGTTCTTC; cdr3_aa: CASSSLADPYNEQFF
d_call: NA; clone_size: NA; j_call: TRBJ2-1; v_call: TRBV7-9; cdr3_nt: TGTGCCAGCAGCTGGTCGGTAGCTTCAGCGCGTGAGCAGTTCTTC; cdr3_aa: CASSWSVASAREQFF